Presented here are 29 T cell receptor beta chains from one specimen sequenced in a study of glioma-infiltrating T cells after dendritic cell vaccination. Time point reported: after dendritic cell vaccination, including at tumor progression/relapse. Method: immunoSEQ multiplex PCR; TCRdb's copy keeps in-frame clones and lacks some. The sample yields 20,000 to 30,000 clones, roughly 90% seen once. This sample comprised blood, obtained after dendritic cell vaccination. The receptors were sampled from a human donor with glioblastoma.

The chain combines TRBV19 with TRBJ1-1, with 7 positions matching TRBD1. The junction had 13 bases not matched to a gene; V was cut back by 6 bases and J by 9 bases. CDR1 and CDR2 (germline): LNHDA, SQIVND (reference sequence). This CDR3 contains 14 residues. The CDR3 here is CASSPTGEVKKAFF. CDR3 in DNA: TGTGCCAGTAGCCCAACAGGGGAGGTAAAAAAAGCTTTCTTT.

Only a few counts were recorded for this clone. J is TRBJ2-1 and V is TRBV27; D is ambiguous. The germline V and J ends were trimmed by 5 bases and 5 bases, with 19 bases remaining between them. CDR3 size: 16 residues. Germline values: CDR1 MNHEY, CDR2 SMNVEV (reference sequence). CDR3 sequence reads: CASSPGRLLWDNEQFF. The CDR3 nucleotides are TGTGCCAGCAGTCCAGGTCGGCTCCTATGGGACAATGAGCAGTTCTTC.

This chain links TRBV18 with TRBJ2-5, with 8 bases that match TRBD1. Losses at the gene ends were 3 bases for V and 4 bases for J; bases not matched to a gene: 7. Germline CDR1 reads KGHSH; CDR2 reads LQKENI. The CDR3 is 15 amino acids. The CDR3: CASSPNQGAGETQYF. CDR3 nucleotides: TGTGCCAGCTCACCGAATCAGGGGGCAGGAGAGACCCAGTACTTC.

This chain connects TRBV29-1 to TRBJ1-2, with 7 positions matching TRBD1. Germline CDR1 reads SQVTM; CDR2 reads ANQGSEA. The CDR3 extends over 14 amino acids. After removal of 7 bases from V and 4 bases from J, the junction contained 12 bases not matched to a gene. For the CDR3, the DNA is TGCAGCGAGGCGGGACCGGGACAGATCTATGGCTACACCTTC. Translation gives CSEAGPGQIYGYTF.

This sequence joins TRBV11-2 and TRBJ2-7; D call uncertain. Trimming took off 7 bases at V and 3 bases at J, with 16 bases between the two ends. This CDR3 region has 14 residues. CDR1 and CDR2 from the germline V gene are SGHAT and FQNNGV. The CDR3 coding sequence is TGTGCCAGCAATCCCCTAGGTCTTGTCTACGAGCAGTACTTC. It is translated as CASNPLGLVYEQYF.

V usage is TRBV6-1 and J usage is TRBJ2-2, with 7 bases aligning to TRBD1. The germline gives CDR1 MNHNS, CDR2 SASEGT. V gave up 8 bases and J gave up 5 bases; unmatched junction bases: 5. This CDR3 spans 13 amino acids. CDR3 nucleotide sequence: TGTGCCAGCGAGGGGGCGCGGACCGGGGAGCTGTTTTTT. Translating it yields CASEGARTGELFF.

The chain uses TRBV19 and TRBJ1-5; 9 bases line up with TRBD1. Germline CDR1 reads LNHDA; CDR2 reads SQIVND (reference sequence). With 6 bases clipped from V and 0 bases from J, the junction kept 12 bases outside the gene matches. The CDR3 has 18 amino acids. The CDR3 loop reads CASRATGTGYDSNQPQHF. DNA of the CDR3: TGTGCCAGTAGGGCGACCGGGACAGGGTACGATAGCAATCAGCCCCAGCATTTT.

The chain recombines TRBV7-9 with TRBJ2-7, with D possibly matching TRBD1 (6 bases). V lost 0 bases and J 1 base, leaving 10 bases between the germline ends. The CDR3 runs 15 residues. Germline assignment: CDR1 SEHNR and CDR2 FQNEAQ (reference sequence). The CDR3: CASSLAGTPSYEQYF. CDR3 in DNA: TGTGCCAGCAGCTTAGCGGGGACACCTTCCTACGAGCAGTACTTC.

The gene calls are TRBV7-2 and TRBJ2-1; 8 nucleotides match TRBD2. V gave up 7 bases and J gave up 4 bases; unmatched junction bases: 6. CDR1 and CDR2 from the germline V gene are SGHTA and FQGNSA. The CDR3 extends over 14 amino acids. The CDR3 DNA follows: TGTGCCAGCACCACTAGCGGTGTGTACAATGAGCAGTTCTTC. Residues: CASTTSGVYNEQFF. Together with reference TRBV7-2 and TRBJ2-1, the CDR3 gives the full variable domain: GAGVSQSPSNKVTEKGKDVELRCDPISGHTALYWYRQSLGQGLEFLIYFQGNSAPDKSGLPSDRFSAERTGGSVSTLTIQRTQQEDSAVYLCASTTSGVYNEQFFGPGTRLTVL.

The V call is TRBV2, the J call TRBJ2-4; 7 nucleotides match TRBD1. V lost 4 bases and J lost 3; bases outside the gene matches: 3. From germline, CDR1 is SNHLY and CDR2 FYNNEI. The CDR3 has 14 amino acids. This chain's CDR3 is CASSVNRGKNIQYF. The CDR3 DNA sequence: TGTGCCAGCAGTGTGAACAGGGGCAAAAACATTCAGTACTTC. The whole variable domain, filled in from reference TRBV2 and TRBJ2-4, reads EPEVTQTPSHQVTQMGQEVILRCVPISNHLYFYWYRQILGQKVEFLVSFYNNEISEKSEIFDDQFSVERPDGSNFTLKIRSTKLEDSAMYFCASSVNRGKNIQYFGAGTRLSVL.

The V call is TRBV5-1, the J call TRBJ1-1, with 7 bases fitting TRBD1. From germline, CDR1 is SGHRS and CDR2 YFSETQ. The CDR3 is 17 residues long. The ends lost 0 bases at V and 0 bases at J; junction bases unmatched: 8. CDR3 amino acids: CASSLGISQGMNTEAFF. The CDR3 DNA sequence: TGCGCCAGCAGCTTGGGGATCTCACAGGGGATGAACACTGAAGCTTTCTTT.

CDR3 sequence: CASSLDRPDIIYEQYF. CDR3 bases: TGTGCCAGCAGCTTAGACCGCCCCGACATCATCTACGAGCAGTACTTC. This chain uses TRBV7-8 with TRBJ2-7; no clear D gene. CDR3 length: 16 amino acids. The V gene's germline CDR1 is SGHVS and CDR2 FQNEAQ. V was clipped by 1 base and J by 3 bases, with 16 bases between them.

The chain has TRBV5-4 and TRBJ2-5; D might be TRBD2 (7 bases). The V and J ends lost 2 bases and 4 bases respectively, with 15 bases between them. The CDR3 consists of 15 residues. CDR1 and CDR2 from the germline V gene are SGHNT and YYREEE (reference sequence). Written as DNA, the CDR3 is TGTGCCAGCAGCTTCAGATGGGGGGGGGCAGAGACCCAGTACTTC. Its protein product is CASSFRWGGAETQYF.

The chain combines TRBV5-8 with TRBJ2-7, with TRBD2 as a possible D gene (5 bases). V was cut by 5 bases and J by 4 bases, with 13 bases left in between. The CDR3 covers 13 residues. The germline gives CDR1 SGHTS, CDR2 YDEGEE. CDR3 residues: CASRWGPGYEQYF. The CDR3 DNA reads TGTGCCAGCAGGTGGGGTCCGGGGTACGAGCAGTACTTC.

The V gene is TRBV4-1, the J gene TRBJ2-7, with D maybe TRBD2 (5 bases). Trimming removed 1 base at V and 4 bases at J, with 11 bases between. CDR1 is MGHRA and CDR2 is YSYEKL in the germline V gene. This CDR3 contains 14 residues. The CDR3: CASSQVAGGYEQYF. The DNA for the CDR3 is TGCGCCAGCAGCCAAGTGGCAGGAGGTTACGAGCAGTACTTC.

The V and J genes are TRBV6-1 and TRBJ2-5; D is unresolved. Germline loops: CDR1 MNHNS, CDR2 SASEGT. V lost 3 bases and J lost 7, with 12 bases in between. The CDR3 is 13 residues long. The CDR3 coding sequence is TGTGCCAGCAGTGAGCTTCCCCCGGGGACCCAGTACTTC. Protein sequence: CASSELPPGTQYF.

The rearrangement links TRBV2 to TRBJ1-2; tentative D call: TRBD1 (5 bases). CDR1 and CDR2 from the germline V gene are SNHLY and FYNNEI. CDR3 length: 14 amino acids. V was clipped by 7 bases and J by 7 bases, with 19 bases between them. CDR3 nucleotides: TGTGCCAGCACATGGGACTCCTATGCTGGTGGCTACACCTTC. As protein: CASTWDSYAGGYTF.

In its sample, this clone was seen once. V is TRBV5-1 and J is TRBJ2-3, with D hard to call. Per the germline V gene, CDR1 is SGHRS and CDR2 is YFSETQ. CDR3 length equals 16 residues. Trimming pared 0 bases from V and 2 bases from J, leaving 13 bases between. DNA of the CDR3: TGCGCCAGCAGCTTGGACGTTTGGCACACCACAGATACGCAGTATTTT. Translation gives CASSLDVWHTTDTQYF.

The table lists this clone with a count of one. This chain uses TRBV28 with TRBJ1-5, with a weak D call TRBD1 (6 bases). Deletions cut 7 bases from V and 4 bases from J, with 17 bases between. This CDR3 has 15 residues. Looked up from germline, CDR1 is MDHEN and CDR2 is SYDVKM. The CDR3 bases are TGTGCCAGCATCTCGACAGGACGAATTAATCAGCCCCAGCATTTT. It translates to CASISTGRINQPQHF.

This chain connects TRBV2 to TRBJ2-3; 7 bases agree with TRBD2. The CDR3 extends over 14 amino acids. V shed 5 bases and J 2 bases; nucleotides not matched to a gene: 4. Germline V gene sequence: CDR1 SNHLY, CDR2 FYNNEI. Here the CDR3 reads CASSSGTNTDTQYF. In DNA form, the CDR3 reads TGTGCCAGCAGTTCCGGGACTAACACAGATACGCAGTATTTT.

This rearrangement joins TRBV27 to TRBJ2-5, with TRBD1 identical over 8 bases. The last part of the DNA fits TRBJ2-7 better; the J call may be wrong. The germline CDR1 and CDR2 sequences are MNHEY and SMNVEV (reference sequence). The CDR3 totals 15 residues. Here the CDR3 DNA reads TGTGCCAGCAGTTTTCGGGCCGGACAGGGATACGAGCAGTACTTC. Amino acids: CASSFRAGQGYEQYF.

This clone came up once. The chain carries TRBV15 and TRBJ2-5; no clear D. V lost 0 bases, J lost 1 base, and 9 bases lay in between. Germline CDR1 is LNHNV and CDR2 is YYDKDF (reference sequence). The CDR3 is made up of 15 amino acids. The CDR3 DNA reads as TGTGCCACCAGCAGAGATCCTTCGGGCCAAGAGACCCAGTACTTC. As protein: CATSRDPSGQETQYF.

The chain is built from TRBV6-5 and TRBJ2-3; 9 bases align to TRBD2. The CDR3 contains 16 residues. Germline CDR1 is MNHEY and CDR2 is SVGAGI. V shed 4 bases and J 6 bases; nucleotides not matched to a gene: 11. The CDR3 DNA reads TGTGCCAGCAGTTCCCCCCAGCGGGGGGTTGGGGATACGCAGTATTTT. Residues: CASSSPQRGVGDTQYF.

The rearrangement uses TRBV27 and TRBJ2-6; a possible D gene is TRBD1 (6 bases). Germline lookup yields CDR1 MNHEY and CDR2 SMNVEV (reference sequence). CDR3 length: 15 amino acids. V lost 3 bases, J lost 2 bases, and 8 bases lay in between. DNA of the CDR3: TGTGCCAGCAGTTTGGGGGCAACTGGGGCCAACGTCCTGACTTTC. Protein: CASSLGATGANVLTF.

V gene TRBV6-5 combines with J gene TRBJ1-6; D is uncertain. Germline V gene data show CDR1 as MNHEY and CDR2 as SVGAGI. The CDR3 runs to 12 residues. Trimming took 6 bases from V and 8 from J, leaving 8 bases between them. This CDR3 is CASSHTDSPLHF. Written as DNA, the CDR3 is TGTGCCAGCAGCCATACAGATTCACCCCTCCACTTT.

Worth noting for this clone: The sample has other DNA sequences that encode this CDR3 too. V and J are TRBV5-1 and TRBJ1-6; 12 bases fit TRBD1. The CDR3 is made up of 16 amino acids. Per the germline V gene, CDR1 is SGHRS and CDR2 is YFSETQ. The junction had 4 bases not matched to a gene; V was cut back by 1 base and J by 8 bases. The CDR3 loop is CASSLPGTGGDSPLHF. Written as DNA, the CDR3 is TGCGCCAGCAGCTTGCCCGGGACAGGGGGCGATTCACCCCTCCACTTT.

This clone was seen just once. The chain's CDR3 is CASSLEGLAGGPNAGELFF. The CDR3 DNA follows: TGCGCCAGCAGCCTTGAAGGACTAGCGGGGGGCCCCAATGCCGGGGAGCTGTTTTTT. The chain links TRBV5-1 to TRBJ2-2; 14 nucleotides align to TRBD2. Germline V gene sequence: CDR1 SGHRS, CDR2 YFSETQ. The CDR3 has 19 residues. V lost 4 bases, J lost 6 bases, and 14 bases stayed unmatched.

The rearrangement uses TRBV11-3 and TRBJ2-5, with D uncertain. Trimming stripped 1 base from V and 0 bases from J, with 9 bases between. The CDR3 is 15 residues long. Germline V gene lookup returns CDR1 SGHNT and CDR2 YENEEA. CDR3 amino acids: CASSLGDSNQETQYF. CDR3 nucleotide sequence: TGTGCCAGCAGCTTAGGCGACTCCAACCAAGAGACCCAGTACTTC.

The chain has TRBV11-3 and TRBJ2-5, with 7 bases aligning to TRBD2. This CDR3 is built from 16 residues. Germline V gene lookup returns CDR1 SGHNT and CDR2 YENEEA. The trim removed 6 bases at V and 4 bases at J, leaving 14 bases unmatched. Here the CDR3 DNA reads TGTGCCAGCAGTCCCCTGGGACTAACCTCGCGAGAGACCCAGTACTTC. Translation gives CASSPLGLTSRETQYF.